Sequencing of this TCR beta chain was carried out in a study of blood T cell repertoires in COVID-19. For the study at large: Sources were T cells, B-cell-depleted T cells, or PBMCs; the material itself was cDNA or gDNA.

The V gene's germline CDR1 is MGHRA and CDR2 YSYEKL. Trimming shortened V by 2 bases and J by 1 base, and 8 bases separated the two germline ends. The CDR3 consists of 14 residues. TCRdb's copy holds only in-frame clones and misses some; the assay was immunoSEQ multiplex PCR. The sample has some 180,000 clones; roughly 84% are singletons. This sequence joins TRBV4-1 and TRBJ1-1; no reliable D call. The sample comprised peripheral blood. The clonotype comes from a woman aged 40 to 49 with COVID-19, enrolled during active disease. This chain's CDR3 is CASSQQARNTEAFF. CDR3 nucleotides: TGCGCCAGCAGCCAACAGGCGAGGAACACTGAAGCTTTCTTT.